This T cell receptor beta chain was documented in a study of cytomegalovirus exposure and HLA in healthy donors. Per the germline V gene, CDR1 is SGHRS and CDR2 is YFSETQ. The ends were cut back, 0 bases at V and 3 bases at J, with 17 bases in the middle. CDR3 length equals 17 residues. TCRdb keeps only in-frame clones here, not all; method: immunoSEQ multiplex PCR. Among tens of thousands of clones listed, around 94% were seen once. V is TRBV5-1 and J is TRBJ2-3, with a possible D match to TRBD2 (6 bases). Sequenced: PBMCs. This sequence originates from a man aged 18 to 30 in good health and CMV-seronegative. The CDR3 region has the DNA TGCGCCAGCAGCTTGGGGATGGGTGGAGGGAGAACAGATACGCAGTATTTT. Amino acids: CASSLGMGGGRTDTQYF.